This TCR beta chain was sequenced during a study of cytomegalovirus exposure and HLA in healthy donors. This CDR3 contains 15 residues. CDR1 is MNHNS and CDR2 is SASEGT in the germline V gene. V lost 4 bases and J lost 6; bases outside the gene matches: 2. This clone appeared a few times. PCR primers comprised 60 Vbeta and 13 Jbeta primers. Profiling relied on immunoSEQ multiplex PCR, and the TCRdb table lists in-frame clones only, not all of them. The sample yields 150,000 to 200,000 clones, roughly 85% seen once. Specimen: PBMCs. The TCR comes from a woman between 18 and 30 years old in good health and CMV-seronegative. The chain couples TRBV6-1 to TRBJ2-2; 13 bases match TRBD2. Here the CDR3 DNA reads TGTGCCAGCAGTGGGACTAGCGGGAGTGCCGGGGAGCTGTTTTTT. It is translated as CASSGTSGSAGELFF.